Presented here are 32 T cell receptor beta chains from one specimen sequenced in a study of human T cells and chemical hapten exposure. One entry per CDR3 protein, called by TCRdb with MiXCR from the RACE reads. The sample lists about 190,000 distinct CDR3 sequences; around 25% were seen once. The time point here: patch test 3, about 24 weeks after DPC sensitization. Treatment reported: therapeutic diphenylcyclopropenone sensitization with weekly scalp DPC. Here the sequenced sample was whole blood, taken in connection with sensitization to the hapten diphenylcyclopropenone (DPC). Receptors originate from a middle-aged woman with alopecia areata. Some clones in this sample may be carry-over from other donors' samples.

This clonotype was observed a handful of times. The chain recombines TRBV6-2 or TRBV6-3 with TRBJ2-5, with a weak D call TRBD2 (6 bases). Germline CDR1 is MNHEY and CDR2 is SVGEGT. V lost 6 bases and J lost 3, with 11 bases in between. The CDR3 is made up of 13 amino acids. Here the CDR3 DNA reads TGTGCCAGCAGCCAGGCGGGGAAAGAGACCCAGTACTTC. This gives the protein CASSQAGKETQYF.

This clonotype showed up just a few times. The chain employs TRBV20-1 and TRBJ1-2; D gene uncertain. Germline CDR1 reads DFQATT; CDR2 reads SNEGSKA (reference sequence). The CDR3 consists of 12 residues. The germline V and J ends were trimmed by 3 bases and 8 bases, with 13 bases remaining between them. CDR3 region: CSARLMDEGYTF. The CDR3 coding sequence is TGCAGTGCTAGGCTGATGGATGAAGGCTACACCTTC.

CDR3 DNA: TGCGCCAGCAGCCAGACCCTTCGGGGTCGAGGGGAAAAACTGTTTTTT. Its translation: CASSQTLRGRGEKLFF. The V gene is TRBV4-1, the J gene TRBJ1-4, with unresolved D. The CDR3 spans 16 residues. Germline lookup yields CDR1 MGHRA and CDR2 YSYEKL. The germline V and J ends were trimmed by 3 bases and 8 bases, with 19 bases remaining between them.

This clonotype was detected a few times. V usage is TRBV4-3 and J usage is TRBJ2-1; TRBD1 is a possible D gene (6 bases). In germline, CDR1 is LGHNA, CDR2 YSLEER. This CDR3 contains 14 residues. Trimming left V 4 bases short and J 10 bases short, with 17 bases between. CDR3 DNA: TGCGCCAGCAGCCCAGATCAGCACAGGGAGGAGCAGTTCTTC. It specifies CASSPDQHREEQFF.

A few counts support this clonotype. This rearrangement joins TRBV24-1 to TRBJ2-1; 11 bases match TRBD2. The CDR3 loop spans 16 amino acids. J gave up 8 bases and V 5 bases, and 10 bases lay outside the gene matches. Germline V gives CDR1 KGHDR, CDR2 SFDVKD. The CDR3 DNA reads TGTGCCACCAGTGCGATTATGGGACTAGCGGTGGATGAGCAGTTCTTC. Translated: CATSAIMGLAVDEQFF.

V is TRBV11-1 and J is TRBJ2-3; D ambiguous. The CDR3 consists of 14 residues. V lost 5 bases to trimming and J lost 0 bases, with 9 bases between them. CDR1 is SGHAT and CDR2 is FQDESV in the germline V gene (reference sequence). The CDR3 nucleotides read TGTGCCAGCAGCCCCCAAGTCAGCACAGATACGCAGTATTTT. This translates into CASSPQVSTDTQYF.

The chain recombines TRBV5-1 with TRBJ1-2, with 8 bases that match TRBD1. In germline, CDR1 is SGHRS, CDR2 YFSETQ. The CDR3 loop spans 16 amino acids. V was clipped by 0 bases and J by 4 bases; unmatched bases: 8. The CDR3: CASSLASTGAFYGYTF. The CDR3 region has the DNA TGCGCCAGCAGCTTGGCCTCGACAGGGGCGTTCTATGGCTACACCTTC.

The J gene is TRBJ2-7, the V gene TRBV20-1, with 15 positions matching TRBD2. The CDR3 has 15 amino acids. After removal of 6 bases from V and 2 bases from J, the junction contained 5 bases not matched to a gene. Germline CDR1 reads DFQATT; CDR2 reads SNEGSKA (reference sequence). CDR3 DNA sequence: TGCAGTGCCTGGACTAGCGGGAGGGTACCCTACGAGCAGTACTTC. Its translation: CSAWTSGRVPYEQYF.

This chain joins TRBV7-9 and TRBJ1-1; D call uncertain. The V and J ends lost 7 bases and 3 bases respectively, with 9 bases between them. Germline V lookup: CDR1 SEHNR, CDR2 FQNEAQ (reference sequence). The length of the CDR3 is 12 residues. DNA of the CDR3: TGTGCCAGCAAGGCTCAGGACACTGAAGCTTTCTTT. Translation: CASKAQDTEAFF.

The V call is TRBV12-3 or TRBV12-4, the J call TRBJ1-1, with unresolved D. The CDR3 extends over 14 amino acids. Trimming stripped 2 bases from V and 0 bases from J, with 7 bases between. DNA of the CDR3: TGTGCCAGCAGTTTAAACGGATTGAACACTGAAGCTTTCTTT. As protein: CASSLNGLNTEAFF.

This clonotype was recorded many times. J is TRBJ2-7 and V is TRBV27; TRBD2 is a possible D gene (6 bases). V was cut by 6 bases and J by 0 bases, with 15 bases left in between. CDR1 MNHEY and CDR2 SMNVEV come from the germline V gene (reference sequence). CDR3 size: 15 residues. CDR3 nucleotide sequence: TGTGCCAGCAGGCTGACTAGGGATAGCTCCTACGAGCAGTACTTC. Protein: CASRLTRDSSYEQYF.

This clonotype was seen once. The chain links TRBV6-2 or TRBV6-3 to TRBJ2-7; the match to TRBD2 covers 11 bases. V was pared by 7 bases and J by 3 bases, with 11 bases of the junction left unmatched. The CDR3 contains 16 residues. CDR1 and CDR2 (germline): MNHEY, SVGEGT. CDR3 loop: CASTIAGTSGFYEQYF. CDR3 coding DNA: TGTGCCAGCACCATAGCCGGGACTAGCGGCTTCTACGAGCAGTACTTC.

The chain carries TRBV5-5 and TRBJ1-2, with D possibly being TRBD1 (6 bases). This CDR3 region has 17 residues. V was cut by 1 base and J by 0 bases, with 16 bases left in between. Germline V gene sequence: CDR1 SGHKS, CDR2 YYEKEE (reference sequence). The CDR3: CASSLRGETTANYGYTF. CDR3 nucleotides: TGTGCCAGCAGCTTGAGGGGGGAGACAACAGCTAACTATGGCTACACCTTC.

DNA of the CDR3: TGTGCCAGCAGCTTCGGGACAGGGGTAGAGACCCAGTACTTC. This gives the protein CASSFGTGVETQYF. This chain connects TRBV7-8 to TRBJ2-5, with TRBD1 matching over 10 bases. J gave up 4 bases and V 3 bases, and 2 bases lay outside the gene matches. CDR1 is SGHVS, CDR2 FQNEAQ, per germline. The CDR3 runs to 14 residues.

The chain links TRBV11-1 to TRBJ2-5; unclear D gene. The V end lost 5 bases, the J end lost 4 bases, and 20 bases lay between the germline ends. Germline V gives CDR1 SGHAT, CDR2 FQDESV (reference sequence). This CDR3 contains 16 residues. The CDR3 sequence: CASSRRAVRTTETQYF. CDR3 DNA sequence: TGTGCCAGCAGCCGTCGCGCTGTCCGTACCACAGAGACCCAGTACTTC.

This clonotype was seen at least ten times. The CDR3 nucleotides read TGTGCCAGCAGCTTCGGGACAGGTAACACTGAAGCTTTCTTT. It translates to CASSFGTGNTEAFF. The chain is built from TRBV7-3 and TRBJ1-1; 8 bases agree with TRBD1. The length of the CDR3 is 14 residues. The ends lost 3 bases at V and 2 bases at J; junction bases unmatched: 2. Germline V gene sequence: CDR1 SGHTA, CDR2 FQGTGA.

This clonotype was seen a handful of times. The V gene is TRBV6-2 or TRBV6-3, the J gene TRBJ2-7; 11 bases are shared with TRBD2. J was trimmed by 6 bases and V by 1 base; bases with no gene match: 5. CDR3 size: 15 residues. Per the germline V gene, CDR1 is MNHEY and CDR2 is SVGEGT. CDR3: CASSYWFGTSGEQYF. In nucleotides, the CDR3 is TGTGCCAGCAGTTACTGGTTCGGGACTAGCGGCGAGCAGTACTTC.

This chain links TRBV6-1 with TRBJ2-4, with unresolved D. The CDR3 is 13 amino acids. CDR1 MNHNS and CDR2 SASEGT come from the germline V gene. The V gene lost 6 bases and the J gene lost 8 bases, with 14 bases spanning the gap. In nucleotides, the CDR3 is TGTGCCAGCAGGCAAGGCAGGACGGACATTCAGTACTTC. It codes for CASRQGRTDIQYF.

The V call is TRBV3-1, the J call TRBJ2-1, with a weak D call TRBD2 (6 bases). Germline V gives CDR1 LGHDT, CDR2 YNNKEL (reference sequence). V was trimmed by 6 bases and J by 3 bases, leaving 15 bases between them. The CDR3 totals 15 residues. CDR3 sequence (DNA): TGTGCCAGCAGTCACACCGGGACTGGCTACAATGAGCAGTTCTTC. Encoded protein: CASSHTGTGYNEQFF.

CDR3 in DNA: TGTGCCAGCAGCTTAAGGACAGGGGTAGGCAGTTCACCCCTCCACTTT. It codes for CASSLRTGVGSSPLHF. The J gene is TRBJ1-6, the V gene TRBV7-2; the match to TRBD1 covers 9 bases. The CDR3 contains 16 residues. The V gene end was trimmed by 2 bases and the J gene end by 9 bases; junction bases not matched to a gene: 8. From germline, CDR1 is SGHTA and CDR2 FQGNSA. The entire variable domain, with the rest obtained from reference TRBV7-2 and TRBJ1-6, is as follows: GAGVSQSPSNKVTEKGKDVELRCDPISGHTALYWYRQSLGQGLEFLIYFQGNSAPDKSGLPSDRFSAERTGGSVSTLTIQRTQQEDSAVYLCASSLRTGVGSSPLHFGNGTRLTVT.

The rearrangement joins TRBV20-1 to TRBJ2-1; D not certain. V was cut by 4 bases and J by 4 bases, with 8 bases left in between. This CDR3 region has 12 residues. CDR1 is DFQATT and CDR2 is SNEGSKA in the germline V gene (reference sequence). The CDR3 sequence is CSAKGTYNEQFF. CDR3 bases: TGCAGTGCTAAGGGCACTTACAATGAGCAGTTCTTC.

This chain connects TRBV6-6 to TRBJ2-7, with a possible D match to TRBD2 (8 bases). The germline gives CDR1 MNHNY, CDR2 SVGAGI (reference sequence). V lost 5 bases and J 4 bases, leaving 15 bases between the germline ends. CDR3 length equals 14 residues. CDR3 region: CASSVAGQQYEQYF. CDR3 bases: TGTGCCAGCAGTGTAGCGGGACAGCAGTACGAGCAGTACTTC.

The chain uses TRBV24-1 and TRBJ1-2; 12 bases align to TRBD1. V dropped 3 bases and J dropped 4; count of bases not matched to a gene: 11. The CDR3 is 18 residues long. Germline loops: CDR1 KGHDR, CDR2 SFDVKD. The CDR3: CATSDTTYGTGGGYGYTF. The CDR3 DNA is TGTGCCACCAGTGATACCACGTATGGGACAGGGGGCGGCTATGGCTACACCTTC.

The V gene is TRBV7-2, the J gene TRBJ2-5; D is possibly TRBD2 (5 bases). The CDR3 runs 16 residues. CDR1 and CDR2 (germline): SGHTA, FQGNSA. Trimming left V 2 bases short and J 2 bases short, with 15 bases between. CDR3 DNA: TGTGCCAGCAGCTTACGGTCCCCGAGGAGGCAAGAGACCCAGTACTTC. The encoded protein is CASSLRSPRRQETQYF.

This clonotype was observed a few times. The chain combines TRBV20-1 with TRBJ2-3; no reliable D call. This CDR3 is 14 amino acids long. Germline assignment: CDR1 DFQATT and CDR2 SNEGSKA (reference sequence). V lost 5 bases and J lost 4, with 16 bases in between. The CDR3 nucleotides are TGCAGTGCTCCTTGGGGTTCCGCCTCAGATACGCAGTATTTT. Amino acid sequence: CSAPWGSASDTQYF.

This clonotype was recorded a few times. The chain is built from TRBV5-1 and TRBJ2-3; 10 nucleotides align to TRBD2. Germline trimming cut 5 bases from V and 1 base from J; bases unmatched to any gene: 7. CDR1 and CDR2 from the germline V gene are SGHRS and YFSETQ. The CDR3 is made up of 16 amino acids. As DNA, the CDR3 is TGCGCCAGCAGGTCACCTAGCGGGAGTGGCACAGATACGCAGTATTTT. Its protein product is CASRSPSGSGTDTQYF.

This sequence joins TRBV20-1 and TRBJ1-4; 8 nucleotides match TRBD1. The CDR3 consists of 13 residues. J lost 3 bases, V lost 4 bases, and 1 base had no gene match. Germline lookup yields CDR1 DFQATT and CDR2 SNEGSKA (reference sequence). The CDR3 nucleotides read TGCAGTGCTATGACAGGGGCTAATGAAAAACTGTTTTTT. Its protein product is CSAMTGANEKLFF.

V gene TRBV6-2 or TRBV6-3 combines with J gene TRBJ2-7; TRBD2 matches 14 bases. The V gene end was trimmed by 5 bases and the J gene end by 3 bases; junction bases not matched to a gene: 6. The CDR3 runs to 16 residues. CDR1 and CDR2 from the germline V gene are MNHEY and SVGEGT. CDR3 residues: CASSKGTSGRNYEQYF. CDR3 coding DNA: TGTGCCAGCAGTAAGGGGACTAGCGGGAGAAACTACGAGCAGTACTTC.

The genes are TRBV27 and TRBJ1-1; D is possibly TRBD1 (6 bases). The CDR3 sequence is 14 residues long. V gave up 1 base and J gave up 4 bases, with 10 bases separating them. Germline values: CDR1 MNHEY, CDR2 SMNVEV (reference sequence). CDR3 in amino acids: CASSLLMGATEAFF. For the CDR3, the DNA is TGTGCCAGCAGTTTATTGATGGGGGCCACTGAAGCTTTCTTT.

This chain joins TRBV6-2 or TRBV6-3 and TRBJ2-7, with D possibly matching TRBD1 (6 bases). The CDR3 runs to 14 residues. CDR1 and CDR2 (germline): MNHEY, SVGEGT. V was shortened by 7 bases and J by 4 bases, with 17 bases between the two germline ends. The CDR3 loop reads CASKYPGQHYEQYF. The CDR3 DNA sequence: TGTGCCAGCAAATATCCGGGACAACATTACGAGCAGTACTTC.

V gene TRBV7-3 combines with J gene TRBJ1-2; possible D gene TRBD1, 5 bases. V gave up 0 bases and J gave up 5 bases, with 16 bases separating them. Germline CDR1 reads SGHTA; CDR2 reads FQGTGA. CDR3 size: 16 residues. CDR3 residues: CASSLTGDPFRYGYTF. CDR3 coding DNA: TGTGCCAGCAGCTTAACGGGGGATCCGTTTCGTTATGGCTACACCTTC.

With regard to this clonotype: This clone may be a read error of a much larger clone one base away. This chain uses TRBV24-1 with TRBJ2-1; 8 bases agree with TRBD2. Trimming cost V 6 bases and J 8 bases; bases outside gene matches: 8. The CDR3 sequence is 14 residues long. Germline CDR1 KGHDR, CDR2 SFDVKD. CDR3 protein: CATSLSGSAYEQFF. The CDR3 bases are TGTGCCACCAGTCTAAGCGGGAGCGCATATGAGCAGTTCTTC.